Sequencing of this T cell receptor (beta chain) was carried out in a study of blood T cell repertoires in COVID-19. As handled by the study authors: Amplification of reference gene primers provided the estimated nucleated cell counts. Data came from immunoSEQ multiplex PCR; TCRdb stores just in-frame clones and leaves some out. V and J calls and clone size are copied from that table; D and trimming were computed from the DNA. In the table there are some 200,000 clones, roughly 90% of which are singletons. Germline CDR1 reads LGHNA; CDR2 reads YNFKEQ. The CDR3 totals 14 residues. V was clipped by 3 bases and J by 8 bases; unmatched bases: 6.

Input material: peripheral blood. The clonotype originates from a woman in her 40s with acute or convalescent COVID-19. V gene TRBV4-2 combines with J gene TRBJ2-1, with TRBD1 matching over 8 bases. The CDR3 DNA sequence: TGTGCCAGCAGCCAGATGGACAGGGATGATGAGCAGTTCTTC. Translated, it gives CASSQMDRDDEQFF.